These T cell receptor beta chains were read from a single sample in a study of CD8+ T cells in alopecia areata. Sequencing used immunoSEQ multiplex PCR; TCRdb keeps in-frame clones, though not all of them. The repertoire consists of some 190,000 clones, with approximately 51% occurring once and the leading ten covering over 9.5%. The sample in question was CD8+ T cells sorted from blood, obtained around week 52, from a patient treated with tofacitinib. The receptors stem from a human donor with alopecia areata. Both conserved end residues are part of each CDR3. A D gene is named only where the DNA matches it firmly. Where a row states a size, it is once, few, many or the class of an expanded clone; other rows omit it.

.,TRBV6-1,TRBJ2-1,.,14,CASSEDSSYNEQFF,TGTGCCAGCAGTGAAGACAGTTCCTACAATGAGCAGTTCTTC
.,TRBV4-1,TRBJ2-1,TRBD2,15,CASSHAGDRYNEQFF,TGCGCCAGCAGCCATGCGGGGGATAGATACAATGAGCAGTTCTTC
.,TRBV7-8,TRBJ1-3,.,15,CASSLLSGSGNTIYF,TGTGCCAGCAGCTTACTAAGCGGCTCTGGAAACACCATATATTTT
.,TRBV30,TRBJ1-5,TRBD1,15,CAWSLDRGPRGPQHF,TGTGCCTGGAGCCTGGACAGGGGGCCTAGAGGGCCCCAGCATTTT
few,TRBV5-1,TRBJ1-2,.,12,CASSSIGDGYTF,TGCGCCAGCAGCTCGATAGGGGATGGCTACACCTTC
.,TRBV4-3,TRBJ2-1,.,16,CASSQVPTLGGNEQFF,TGCGCCAGCAGCCAAGTCCCGACGTTGGGAGGCAATGAGCAGTTCTTC
.,TRBV2,TRBJ2-3,.,13,CASRPSSTDTQYF,TGTGCCAGCAGGCCCAGTAGCACAGATACGCAGTATTTT
.,TRBV19,TRBJ1-2,.,13,CASSLANNYGYTF,TGTGCCAGTAGTCTGGCGAATAACTATGGCTACACCTTC
.,TRBV6-1,TRBJ1-5,.,14,CASSEGGGNQPQHF,TGTGCCAGCAGTGAAGGAGGCGGCAATCAGCCCCAGCATTTT
few,TRBV29-1,TRBJ2-1,.,16,CSVDLGGISSYNEQFF,TGCAGCGTTGACCTTGGAGGGATAAGCTCCTACAATGAGCAGTTCTTC
few,TRBV7-6,TRBJ2-7,.,13,CASSLWTNYEQYF,TGTGCCAGCAGCTTATGGACCAACTACGAGCAGTACTTC
.,TRBV7-2,TRBJ2-3,TRBD2,17,CASSSRSKRGFTDTQYF,TGTGCCAGCAGCTCCCGTAGTAAGCGGGGATTCACAGATACGCAGTATTTT